The table lists the clone carrying this TCR beta chain with a count of one. Its antigen is undetermined. The table came from immunoSEQ multiplex PCR; TCRdb's copy has only in-frame clones and leaves some out. The data contain 110,000 to 150,000 clones, 85% to 95% of them singletons. The data are from a study of T cell responses to AZD1222 COVID-19 vaccine. Study observations and caveats: Spike-wide vaccine-associated CD4 TCRs dominated at 160-218 and 743-854.

V lost 5 bases to trimming and J lost 8 bases; unmatched junction nucleotides: 5. The germline gives CDR1 SGHVS, CDR2 FQNEAQ. The CDR3 contains 15 residues. This TCR derives from an adult who had recovered from COVID-19. The specimen comprised peripheral blood, sampled after recovery from COVID-19. The chain recombines TRBV7-8 with TRBJ2-1; 14 nucleotides agree with TRBD2. CDR3 DNA: TGTGCCAGCAGCCAGGGACTAGCGGGAGTAGATGAGCAGTTCTTC. It encodes CASSQGLAGVDEQFF.